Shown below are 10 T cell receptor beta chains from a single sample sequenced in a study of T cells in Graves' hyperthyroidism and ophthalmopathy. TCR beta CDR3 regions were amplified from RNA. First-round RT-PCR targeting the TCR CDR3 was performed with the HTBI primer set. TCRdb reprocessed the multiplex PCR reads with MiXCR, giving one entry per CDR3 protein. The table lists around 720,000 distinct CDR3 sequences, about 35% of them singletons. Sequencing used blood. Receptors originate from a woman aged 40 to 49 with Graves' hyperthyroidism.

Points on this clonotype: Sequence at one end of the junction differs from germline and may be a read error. The CDR3: CASSRQGQGEEEQYF. CDR3 in DNA: TGTGCCAGCAGCCGCCAGGGGCAGGGGGAAGAAGAGCAGTACTTC. The chain combines TRBV5-1 with TRBJ2-7; 7 positions agree with TRBD1. Germline CDR1 reads SGHRS; CDR2 reads YFSETQ. The CDR3 sequence is 15 residues long.

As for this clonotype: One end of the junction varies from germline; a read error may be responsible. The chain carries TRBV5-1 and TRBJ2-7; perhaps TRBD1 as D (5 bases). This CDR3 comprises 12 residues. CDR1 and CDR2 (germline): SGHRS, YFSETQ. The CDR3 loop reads CASSFQGYEQCF. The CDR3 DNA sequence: TGCGCCAGCAGCTTCCAGGGCTACGAGCAGTGCTTC.

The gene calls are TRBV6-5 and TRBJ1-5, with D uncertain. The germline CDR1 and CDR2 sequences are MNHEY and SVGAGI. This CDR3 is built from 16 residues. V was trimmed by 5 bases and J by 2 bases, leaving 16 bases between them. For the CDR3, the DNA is TGTGCCAGCAGTGCCGCCGGATCCCGCGGCAATCAGCCCCAGCATTTT. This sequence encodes CASSAAGSRGNQPQHF.

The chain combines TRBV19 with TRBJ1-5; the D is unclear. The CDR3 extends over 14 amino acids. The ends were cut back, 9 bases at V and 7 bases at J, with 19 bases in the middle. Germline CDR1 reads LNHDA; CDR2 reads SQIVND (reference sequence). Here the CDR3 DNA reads TGTGCCAGCGAAAGTTCGGGAATGTCGCAGCCCCAGCATTTT. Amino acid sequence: CASESSGMSQPQHF.

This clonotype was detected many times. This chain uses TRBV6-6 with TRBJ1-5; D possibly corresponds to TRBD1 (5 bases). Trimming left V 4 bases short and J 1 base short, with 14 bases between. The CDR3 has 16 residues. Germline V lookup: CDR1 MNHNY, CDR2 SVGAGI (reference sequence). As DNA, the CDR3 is TGTGCCAGCAGTTGGGGCTCCACCAGGAGCAATCAGCCCCAGCATTTT. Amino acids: CASSWGSTRSNQPQHF.

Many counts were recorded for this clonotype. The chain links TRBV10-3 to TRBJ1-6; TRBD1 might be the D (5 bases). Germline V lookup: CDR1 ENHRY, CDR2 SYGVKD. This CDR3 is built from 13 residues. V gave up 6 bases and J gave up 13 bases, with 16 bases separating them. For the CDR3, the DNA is TGTGCCATCAGCTCCGGGGCTTCGGGGCCCCTCCACTTT. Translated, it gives CAISSGASGPLHF.

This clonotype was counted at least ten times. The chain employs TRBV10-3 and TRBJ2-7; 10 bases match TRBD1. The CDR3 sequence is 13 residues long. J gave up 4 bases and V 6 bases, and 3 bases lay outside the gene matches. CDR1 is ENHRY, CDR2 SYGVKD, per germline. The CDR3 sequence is CAISGGQGYEQYF. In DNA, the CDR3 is TGTGCCATCAGCGGGGGACAGGGGTACGAGCAGTACTTC.

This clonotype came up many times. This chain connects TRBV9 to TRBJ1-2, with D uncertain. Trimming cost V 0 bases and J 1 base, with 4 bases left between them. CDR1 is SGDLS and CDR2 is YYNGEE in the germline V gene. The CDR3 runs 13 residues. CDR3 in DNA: TGTGCCAGCAGCGTAGAAGATAACTATGGCTACACCTTC. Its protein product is CASSVEDNYGYTF.

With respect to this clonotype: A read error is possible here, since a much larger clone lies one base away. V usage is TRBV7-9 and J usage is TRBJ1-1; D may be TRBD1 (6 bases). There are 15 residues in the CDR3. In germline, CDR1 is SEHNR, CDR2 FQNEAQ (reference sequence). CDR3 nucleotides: TGTGCCAGCAGCTTAGCGCAAGGACAGATTAATGAAGCTTCCTTT. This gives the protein CASSLAQGQINEASF.

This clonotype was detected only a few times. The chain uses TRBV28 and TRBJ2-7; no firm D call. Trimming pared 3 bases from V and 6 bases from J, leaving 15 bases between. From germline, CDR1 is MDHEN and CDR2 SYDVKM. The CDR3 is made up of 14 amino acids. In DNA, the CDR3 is TGTGCCAGCAGTTTCAGGCGGATCCTCTTCGAGCAGTACTTC. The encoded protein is CASSFRRILFEQYF.